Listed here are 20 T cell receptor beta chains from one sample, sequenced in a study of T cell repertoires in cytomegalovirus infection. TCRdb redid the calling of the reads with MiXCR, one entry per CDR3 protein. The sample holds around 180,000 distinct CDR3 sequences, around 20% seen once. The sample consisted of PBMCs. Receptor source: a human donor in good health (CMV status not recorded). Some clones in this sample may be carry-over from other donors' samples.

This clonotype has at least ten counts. CDR3 region: CASSLGASGRDEQFF. In nucleotides, the CDR3 is TGTGCCAGCAGTTTAGGGGCTAGCGGGAGGGATGAGCAGTTCTTC. The chain carries TRBV28 and TRBJ2-1, with 12 positions matching TRBD2. The CDR3 totals 15 residues. Germline V gene lookup returns CDR1 MDHEN and CDR2 SYDVKM. V was clipped by 2 bases and J by 8 bases; unmatched bases: 4.

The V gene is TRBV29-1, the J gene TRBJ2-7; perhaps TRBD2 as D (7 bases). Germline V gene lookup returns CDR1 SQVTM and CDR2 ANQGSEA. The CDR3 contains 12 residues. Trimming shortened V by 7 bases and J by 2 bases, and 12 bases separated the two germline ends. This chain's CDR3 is CSARRGPYEQYF. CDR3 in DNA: TGCAGCGCCAGGCGGGGGCCCTACGAGCAGTACTTC.

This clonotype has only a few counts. The CDR3 loop is CASTRGGPGEKLFF. In DNA form, the CDR3 reads TGTGCCAGCACCCGGGGGGGGCCAGGTGAAAAACTGTTTTTT. This chain connects TRBV7-6 to TRBJ1-4; maybe TRBD1 (6 bases). Germline V CDR1 and CDR2: SGHVS, FNYEAQ. V was clipped by 7 bases and J by 7 bases, with 16 bases between them. This CDR3 comprises 14 residues.

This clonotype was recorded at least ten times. CDR3 in DNA: TGTGCCAGCAGCTTCCTGGGGAATTGGAACACCGGGGAGCTGTTTTTT. It codes for CASSFLGNWNTGELFF. This chain uses TRBV7-2 with TRBJ2-2; unclear D gene. The CDR3 is 16 amino acids. V lost 3 bases, J lost 1 base, and 12 bases lay in between. Germline CDR1 is SGHTA and CDR2 is FQGNSA.

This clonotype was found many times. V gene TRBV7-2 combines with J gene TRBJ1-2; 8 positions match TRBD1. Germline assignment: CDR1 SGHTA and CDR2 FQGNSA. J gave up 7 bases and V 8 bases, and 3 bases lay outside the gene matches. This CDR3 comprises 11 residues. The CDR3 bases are TGTGCCAGCGGCAGGGGGCTTGGCTACACCTTC. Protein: CASGRGLGYTF.

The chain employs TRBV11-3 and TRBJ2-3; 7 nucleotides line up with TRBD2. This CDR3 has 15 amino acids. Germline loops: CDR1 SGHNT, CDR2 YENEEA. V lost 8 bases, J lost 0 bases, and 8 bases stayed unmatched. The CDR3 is CASGMGGGSTDTQYF. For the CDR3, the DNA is TGTGCCAGCGGAATGGGGGGGGGGAGCACAGATACGCAGTATTTT.

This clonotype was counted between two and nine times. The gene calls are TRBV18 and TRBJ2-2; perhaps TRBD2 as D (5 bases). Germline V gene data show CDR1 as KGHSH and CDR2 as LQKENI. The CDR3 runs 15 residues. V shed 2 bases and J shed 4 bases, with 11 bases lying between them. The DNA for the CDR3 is TGTGCCAGCTCACCAGAGGGAGCCTCCACCGGGGAGCTGTTTTTT. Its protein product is CASSPEGASTGELFF.

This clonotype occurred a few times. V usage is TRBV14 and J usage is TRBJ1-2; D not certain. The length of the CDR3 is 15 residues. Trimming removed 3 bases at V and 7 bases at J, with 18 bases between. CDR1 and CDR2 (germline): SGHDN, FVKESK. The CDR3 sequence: CASSQTTGRVGGYTF. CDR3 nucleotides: TGTGCCAGCAGCCAGACAACGGGCCGAGTCGGTGGCTACACCTTC.

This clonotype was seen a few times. The CDR3 loop reads CASTPLGGASTDTQYF. DNA of the CDR3: TGTGCCAGCACCCCCCTCGGGGGGGCTAGCACAGATACGCAGTATTTT. The chain links TRBV7-9 to TRBJ2-3; 8 bases match TRBD2. Germline-derived CDR1 and CDR2 are SEHNR and FQNEAQ (reference sequence). The J segment lost 0 bases and the V segment lost 7 bases, leaving 9 bases of the junction unmatched. The CDR3 runs to 16 residues.

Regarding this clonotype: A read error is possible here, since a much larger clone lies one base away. The CDR3 nucleotides are TGTGCCAGCCGCTTGCTAGGGAATGAGCAGTTCTTC. It specifies CASRLLGNEQFF. The chain couples TRBV7-2 to TRBJ2-1; D gene ambiguous. This CDR3 contains 12 residues. Germline CDR1 and CDR2: SGHTA and FQGNSA.

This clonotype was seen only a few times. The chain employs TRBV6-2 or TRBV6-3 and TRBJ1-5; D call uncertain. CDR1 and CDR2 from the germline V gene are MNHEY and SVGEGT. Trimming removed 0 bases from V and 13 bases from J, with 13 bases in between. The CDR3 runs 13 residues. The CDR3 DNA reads TGTGCCAGCAGTTACTCAAACGCAAGTCCGCAGCATTTT. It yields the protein CASSYSNASPQHF.

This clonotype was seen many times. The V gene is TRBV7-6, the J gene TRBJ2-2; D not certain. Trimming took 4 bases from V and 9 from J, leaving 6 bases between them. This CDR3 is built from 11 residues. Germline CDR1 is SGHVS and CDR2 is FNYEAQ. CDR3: CASSSARELFF. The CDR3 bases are TGTGCCAGCAGCTCCGCCCGGGAGCTGTTTTTT.

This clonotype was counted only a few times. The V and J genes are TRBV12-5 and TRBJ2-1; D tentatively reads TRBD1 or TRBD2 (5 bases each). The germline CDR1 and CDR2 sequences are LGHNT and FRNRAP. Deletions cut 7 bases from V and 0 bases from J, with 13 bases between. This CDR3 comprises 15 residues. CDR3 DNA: TGTGCTAGTGCTCGAGAGGGGAGCTCCTACAATGAGCAGTTCTTC. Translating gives CASAREGSSYNEQFF.

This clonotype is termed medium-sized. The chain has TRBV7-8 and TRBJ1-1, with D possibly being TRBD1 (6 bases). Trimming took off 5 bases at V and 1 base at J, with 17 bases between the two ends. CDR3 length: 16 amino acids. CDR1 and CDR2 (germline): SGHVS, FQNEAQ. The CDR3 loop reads CASSRGDTPSNTEAFF. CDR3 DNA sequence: TGTGCCAGCAGCCGAGGGGACACGCCGTCGAACACTGAAGCTTTCTTT.

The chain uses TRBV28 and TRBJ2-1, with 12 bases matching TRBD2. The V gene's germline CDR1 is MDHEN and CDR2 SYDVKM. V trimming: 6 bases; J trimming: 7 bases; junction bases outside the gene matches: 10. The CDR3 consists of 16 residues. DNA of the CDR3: TGTGCCAGCAGAAGCTCTAGCGGGAGGGGATGGAATGAGCAGTTCTTC. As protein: CASRSSSGRGWNEQFF.

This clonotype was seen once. The CDR3 protein is CASSGRVVQYF. CDR3 DNA: TGTGCCAGCAGCGGCAGGGTGGTCCAGTACTTC. V is TRBV11-3 and J is TRBJ2-5; D is perhaps TRBD1 (5 bases). Trimming took off 5 bases at V and 10 bases at J, with 11 bases between the two ends. This CDR3 region has 11 residues. Germline CDR1 SGHNT, CDR2 YENEEA.

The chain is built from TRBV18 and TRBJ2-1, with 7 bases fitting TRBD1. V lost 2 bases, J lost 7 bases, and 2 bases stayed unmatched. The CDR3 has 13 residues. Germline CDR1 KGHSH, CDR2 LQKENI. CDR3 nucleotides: TGTGCCAGCTCACCAAGACAGGGTAATGAGCAGTTCTTC. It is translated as CASSPRQGNEQFF.

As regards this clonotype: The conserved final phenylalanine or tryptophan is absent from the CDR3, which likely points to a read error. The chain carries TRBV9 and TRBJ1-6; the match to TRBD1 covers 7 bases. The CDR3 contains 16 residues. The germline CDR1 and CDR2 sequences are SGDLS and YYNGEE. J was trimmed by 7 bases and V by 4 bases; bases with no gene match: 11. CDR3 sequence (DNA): TGTGCCAGCAGCCCCGGATTCCGGGACAGCAATTCACCCCTCCACGTT. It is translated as CASSPGFRDSNSPLHV.

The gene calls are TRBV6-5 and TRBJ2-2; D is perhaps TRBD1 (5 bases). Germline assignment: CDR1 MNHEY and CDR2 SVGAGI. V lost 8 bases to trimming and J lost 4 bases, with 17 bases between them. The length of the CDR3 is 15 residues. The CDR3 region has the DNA TGTGCCAGCTTTTTTGCAGGGAAAGGCACCGGGGAGCTGTTTTTT. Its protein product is CASFFAGKGTGELFF.

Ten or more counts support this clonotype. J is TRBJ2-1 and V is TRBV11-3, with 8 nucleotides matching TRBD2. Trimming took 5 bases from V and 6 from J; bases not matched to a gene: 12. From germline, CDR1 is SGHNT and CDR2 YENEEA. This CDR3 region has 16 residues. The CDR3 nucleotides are TGTGCCAGCAGCCCCCTAGCAGCGGGAGTGGGCAATGAGCAGTTCTTC. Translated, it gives CASSPLAAGVGNEQFF.